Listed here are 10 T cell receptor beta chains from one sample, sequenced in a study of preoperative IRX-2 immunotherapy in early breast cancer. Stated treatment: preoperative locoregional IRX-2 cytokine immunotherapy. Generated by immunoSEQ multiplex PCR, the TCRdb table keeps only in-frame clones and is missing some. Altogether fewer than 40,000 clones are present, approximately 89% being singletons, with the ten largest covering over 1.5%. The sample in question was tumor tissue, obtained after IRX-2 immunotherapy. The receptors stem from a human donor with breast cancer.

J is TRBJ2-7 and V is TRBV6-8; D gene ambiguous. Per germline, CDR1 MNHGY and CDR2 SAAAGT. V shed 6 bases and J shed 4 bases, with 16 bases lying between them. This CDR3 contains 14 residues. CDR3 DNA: TGTGCCAGCAGCCGAACAGATGGGCCGTACGAGCAGTACTTC. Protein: CASSRTDGPYEQYF.

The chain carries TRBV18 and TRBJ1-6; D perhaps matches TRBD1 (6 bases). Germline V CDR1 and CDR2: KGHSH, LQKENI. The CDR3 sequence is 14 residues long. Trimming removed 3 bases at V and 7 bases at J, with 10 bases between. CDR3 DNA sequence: TGTGCCAGCTCACCCGACAGGTCGAATTCACCCCTCCACTTT. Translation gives CASSPDRSNSPLHF.

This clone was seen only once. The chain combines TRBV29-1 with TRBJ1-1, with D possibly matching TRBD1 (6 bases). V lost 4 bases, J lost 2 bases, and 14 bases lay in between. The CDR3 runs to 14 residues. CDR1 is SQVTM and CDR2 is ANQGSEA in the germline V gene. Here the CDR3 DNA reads TGCAGCGTTGTAATTAACAGGGCAAACACTGAAGCTTTCTTT. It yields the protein CSVVINRANTEAFF.

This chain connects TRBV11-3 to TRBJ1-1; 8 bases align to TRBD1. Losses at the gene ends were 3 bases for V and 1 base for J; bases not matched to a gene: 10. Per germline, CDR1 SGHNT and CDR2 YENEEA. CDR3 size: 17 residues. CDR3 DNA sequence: TGTGCCAGCAGCTTCACATCAGGGGGCCAGGGGAACACTGAAGCTTTCTTT. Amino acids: CASSFTSGGQGNTEAFF.

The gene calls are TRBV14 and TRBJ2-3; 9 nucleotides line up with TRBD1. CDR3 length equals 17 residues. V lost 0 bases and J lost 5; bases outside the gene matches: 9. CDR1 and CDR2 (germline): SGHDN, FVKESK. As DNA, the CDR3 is TGTGCCAGCAGCCAAGATCCCCGACAGGGGGTAGGAGATACGCAGTATTTT. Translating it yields CASSQDPRQGVGDTQYF. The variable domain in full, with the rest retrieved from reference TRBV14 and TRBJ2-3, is EAGVTQFPSHSVIEKGQTVTLRCDPISGHDNLYWYRRVMGKEIKFLLHFVKESKQDESGMPNNRFLAERTGGTYSTLKVQPAELEDSGVYFCASSQDPRQGVGDTQYFGPGTRLTVL.

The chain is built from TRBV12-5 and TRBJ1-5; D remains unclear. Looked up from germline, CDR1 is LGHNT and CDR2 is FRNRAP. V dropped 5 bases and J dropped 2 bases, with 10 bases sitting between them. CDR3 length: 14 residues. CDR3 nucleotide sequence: TGTGCTAGTGGTCGGGAAGCGGGCAATCAGCCCCAGCATTTT. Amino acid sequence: CASGREAGNQPQHF. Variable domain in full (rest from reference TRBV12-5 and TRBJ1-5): DARVTQTPRHKVTEMGQEVTMRCQPILGHNTVFWYRQTMMQGLELLAYFRNRAPLDDSGMPKDRFSAEMPDATLATLKIQPSEPRDSAVYFCASGREAGNQPQHFGDGTRLSIL.

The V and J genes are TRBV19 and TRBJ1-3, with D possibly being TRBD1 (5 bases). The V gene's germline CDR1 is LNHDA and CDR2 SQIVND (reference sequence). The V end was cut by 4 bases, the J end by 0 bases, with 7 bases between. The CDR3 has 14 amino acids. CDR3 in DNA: TGTGCCAGTAGTAGGGGCAGCTCTGGAAACACCATATATTTT. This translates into CASSRGSSGNTIYF.

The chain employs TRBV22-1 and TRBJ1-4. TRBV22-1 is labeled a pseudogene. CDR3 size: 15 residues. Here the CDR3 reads CASSIGPPAREKLFF. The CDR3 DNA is TGTGCCAGCAGTATCGGTCCCCCGGCGAGAGAAAAACTGTTTTTT.

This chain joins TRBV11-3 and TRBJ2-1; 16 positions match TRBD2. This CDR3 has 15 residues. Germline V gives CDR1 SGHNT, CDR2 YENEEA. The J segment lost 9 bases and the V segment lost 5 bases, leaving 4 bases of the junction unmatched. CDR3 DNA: TGTGCCAGCAGCCCGGGACTAGCGGGAGGGAGTGAGCAGTTCTTC. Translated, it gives CASSPGLAGGSEQFF.

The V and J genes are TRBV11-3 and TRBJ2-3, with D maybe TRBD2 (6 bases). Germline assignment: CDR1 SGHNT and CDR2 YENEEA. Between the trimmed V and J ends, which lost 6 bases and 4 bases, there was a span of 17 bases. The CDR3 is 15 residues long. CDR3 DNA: TGTGCCAGCAGGAAACTAGCCGTTAACTCAGATACGCAGTATTTT. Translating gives CASRKLAVNSDTQYF.